This T cell receptor (beta chain) is from a study of sequential checkpoint blockade in melanoma. Looking at the study overall: 85 to 95 pretreatment tumor DNA samples were TCRβ immunosequenced. After nivolumab or ipilimumab alone, around 20 patients had week-13 rebiopsies.

TCRdb's table, derived via immunoSEQ multiplex PCR, lists solely in-frame clones and lacks some. The table has about 6,400 clones, roughly 21% seen once. Study-level results: Clinical benefit was about 30 times likelier when tumor T-cell fraction and clonality increased. In arm A, pretreatment tumor clonality was associated with response.

Treatment noted: randomized to nivolumab then ipilimumab (arm A) or the reverse (arm B). The CDR3 covers 17 residues. The V and J ends lost 3 bases and 6 bases, in that order; junction bases with no gene match: 10. Germline CDR1 reads SGHNT; CDR2 reads YENEEA. This clone was detected ten times or more. The antigen is undetermined. The sequence was collected from a human donor with melanoma. The material sequenced was tumor tissue (inferred from file names), taken from a patient given nivolumab and ipilimumab in sequence. The V call is TRBV11-3, the J call TRBJ2-7; 14 bases line up with TRBD2. CDR3 loop: CASSLPPGLAGASEQYF. CDR3 DNA sequence: TGTGCCAGCAGCTTGCCTCCGGGACTAGCGGGAGCGTCCGAGCAGTACTTC.